These 22 T cell receptor beta chains were sequenced from one sample in a study of OX40 agonist ivuxolimab in advanced cancers. The repertoire was sequenced with immunoSEQ multiplex PCR; TCRdb's copy has only in-frame clones and lacks some. Of roughly 35,000 clones detected, more than 60% appear once; the ten largest clones hold roughly 9.7%. The source was CD4+ or CD8+ T cells sorted from blood, collected in a trial of the OX40 agonist ivuxolimab. The receptor set was obtained from an adult with an advanced solid tumor such as melanoma, head and neck, liver or kidney cancer.

The chain uses TRBV19 and TRBJ1-2, with a possible D match to TRBD1 (6 bases). Germline CDR1 is LNHDA and CDR2 is SQIVND (reference sequence). CDR3 length: 13 amino acids. V shed 6 bases and J shed 1 base, with 9 bases lying between them. CDR3 in DNA: TGTGCCAGTAGGAGGGGGGTTAACTATGGCTACACCTTC. Translation gives CASRRGVNYGYTF.

The rearrangement joins TRBV7-3 to TRBJ2-6; D is ambiguous. The CDR3 loop spans 16 amino acids. The V gene's germline CDR1 is SGHTA and CDR2 FQGTGA. V lost 1 base and J lost 0, with 7 bases in between. CDR3 sequence (DNA): TGTGCCAGCAGCTTAATGGCAATCTCTGGGGCCAACGTCCTGACTTTC. Translating it yields CASSLMAISGANVLTF.

V is TRBV11-1 and J is TRBJ2-3; D is unclear. V lost 4 bases, J lost 8 bases, and 10 bases lay in between. The CDR3 consists of 12 residues. The germline gives CDR1 SGHAT, CDR2 FQDESV (reference sequence). CDR3 nucleotide sequence: TGTGCCAGCAGCTCAAGCCTTCGTACGCAGTATTTT. This encodes CASSSSLRTQYF.

The genes are TRBV6-1 and TRBJ1-3, with 7 bases identical to TRBD1. J was trimmed by 3 bases and V by 2 bases; bases with no gene match: 13. The germline CDR1 and CDR2 sequences are MNHNS and SASEGT. The CDR3 is 18 amino acids. The chain's CDR3 is CASSEFGSGGAYGNTIYF. The DNA of the CDR3 is TGTGCCAGCAGTGAATTCGGGTCAGGGGGGGCGTATGGAAACACCATATATTTT.

The chain links TRBV6-1 to TRBJ2-5; no clear D gene. The CDR3 contains 12 residues. The germline V gene encodes CDR1 MNHNS and CDR2 SASEGT. The V end lost 5 bases, the J end lost 2 bases, and 6 bases lay between the germline ends. The DNA for the CDR3 is TGTGCCAGCAGTTGGCTGCAAGAGACCCAGTACTTC. Its translation is CASSWLQETQYF.

DNA for the CDR3: TGTGCCAGCAGCCTCGGACTAGCGGGGGGGACCGGGGAGCTGTTTTTT. Amino acids: CASSLGLAGGTGELFF. The chain combines TRBV4-2 with TRBJ2-2, with TRBD2 identical over 15 bases. V trimming: 4 bases; J trimming: 5 bases; junction bases outside the gene matches: 2. This CDR3 has 16 amino acids. Germline V lookup: CDR1 LGHNA, CDR2 YNFKEQ.

The chain couples TRBV11-2 to TRBJ1-2, with D uncertain. CDR1 SGHAT and CDR2 FQNNGV come from the germline V gene. V shed 3 bases and J shed 8 bases, with 10 bases lying between them. This CDR3 is 12 amino acids long. The CDR3 here is CASSFGMGGYTF. DNA of the CDR3: TGTGCCAGCAGCTTCGGGATGGGCGGCTACACCTTC.

This clone has a single count. The chain couples TRBV9 to TRBJ1-6; D is ambiguous. Germline V gives CDR1 SGDLS, CDR2 YYNGEE. V lost 0 bases to trimming and J lost 6 bases, with 10 bases between them. There are 15 residues in the CDR3. This CDR3 reads CASSVGPHGNSPLHF. The CDR3 region has the DNA TGTGCCAGCAGCGTAGGACCTCACGGTAATTCACCCCTCCACTTT.

This clone has more than one count but fewer than ten. This chain joins TRBV4-1 and TRBJ2-3; TRBD2 matches 10 bases. V gave up 1 base and J gave up 5 bases; unmatched junction bases: 6. Germline loops: CDR1 MGHRA, CDR2 YSYEKL. The CDR3 runs 16 residues. The CDR3: CASSQVLAGVRDTQYF. In DNA form, the CDR3 reads TGCGCCAGCAGCCAAGTGCTAGCGGGGGTCAGAGATACGCAGTATTTT.

The chain is built from TRBV5-6 and TRBJ1-2; D perhaps matches TRBD1 (6 bases). The CDR3 covers 14 residues. Trimming cost V 1 base and J 4 bases, with 11 bases left between them. In germline, CDR1 is SGHDT, CDR2 YYEEEE. In nucleotides, the CDR3 is TGTGCCAGCAGCTTGACAGGGCGTTCCTATGGCTACACCTTC. Protein product: CASSLTGRSYGYTF.

The chain combines TRBV5-1 with TRBJ2-7, with D uncertain. CDR3 length: 13 residues. V gave up 0 bases and J gave up 2 bases, with 6 bases separating them. Germline CDR1 SGHRS, CDR2 YFSETQ. The CDR3 spells CASSLARPYEQYF. CDR3 DNA: TGCGCCAGCAGCTTGGCACGGCCCTACGAGCAGTACTTC.

This clone has just a few counts. The chain is built from TRBV6-5 and TRBJ1-6, with D uncertain. Germline assignment: CDR1 MNHEY and CDR2 SVGAGI. This CDR3 comprises 13 residues. Between the trimmed V and J ends, which lost 7 bases and 7 bases, there was a span of 11 bases. The CDR3 here is CASTQTGNSPLHF. CDR3 nucleotide sequence: TGTGCCAGCACTCAGACGGGGAATTCACCCCTCCACTTT.

The chain combines TRBV7-3 with TRBJ2-3; unclear D gene. The CDR3 extends over 13 amino acids. Germline V CDR1 and CDR2: SGHTA, FQGTGA. Trimming left V 1 base short and J 10 bases short, with 12 bases between. CDR3 bases: TGTGCCAGCAGCTTAAGGCCTACGGATGCGCAGTATTTT. This gives the protein CASSLRPTDAQYF.

This clone was counted once. This rearrangement joins TRBV7-9 to TRBJ2-7; no reliable D call. V gave up 5 bases and J gave up 0 bases, with 5 bases separating them. Looked up from germline, CDR1 is SEHNR and CDR2 is FQNEAQ (reference sequence). This CDR3 has 12 residues. As DNA, the CDR3 is TGTGCCAGCAGCCCGAGCTCCTACGAGCAGTACTTC. Residues: CASSPSSYEQYF. Filled out from reference TRBV7-9 and TRBJ2-7, the complete variable domain reads DTGVSQNPRHKITKRGQNVTFRCDPISEHNRLYWYRQTLGQGPEFLTYFQNEAQLEKSRLLSDRFSAERPKGSFSTLEIQRTEQGDSAMYLCASSPSSYEQYFGPGTRLTVT.

This chain joins TRBV30 and TRBJ2-3; no clear D gene. Germline V gives CDR1 GTSNPN, CDR2 SVGIG (reference sequence). CDR3 length: 12 amino acids. V was shortened by 1 base and J by 6 bases, with 8 bases between the two germline ends. CDR3 residues: CAWSATSDTQYF. CDR3 DNA: TGTGCCTGGAGTGCGACTTCTGATACGCAGTATTTT.

The CDR3 region has the DNA TGTGCCAGCAGCTTAGGTTGGACAGGTGGTAATGAGCAGTTCTTC. Its protein product is CASSLGWTGGNEQFF. The chain combines TRBV11-3 with TRBJ2-1, with 7 bases lining up with TRBD1. The CDR3 is 15 amino acids. CDR1 is SGHNT, CDR2 YENEEA, per germline. Losses at the gene ends were 1 base for V and 7 bases for J; bases not matched to a gene: 7.

The rearrangement uses TRBV5-6 and TRBJ2-4; the D gene is possibly TRBD1 (6 bases). CDR1 is SGHDT and CDR2 is YYEEEE in the germline V gene. Trimming stripped 0 bases from V and 2 bases from J, with 15 bases between. The CDR3 length is 17 residues. Here the CDR3 reads CASSLGETGLTKNIQYF. The CDR3 DNA is TGTGCCAGCAGCTTGGGAGAAACAGGGTTGACCAAAAACATTCAGTACTTC.

The chain recombines TRBV20-1 with TRBJ1-2; D might be TRBD1 (6 bases). V lost 8 bases to trimming and J lost 8 bases, with 9 bases between them. The CDR3 runs 9 residues. Germline V lookup: CDR1 DFQATT, CDR2 SNEGSKA (reference sequence). The CDR3 loop reads CSPGEGYTF. The CDR3 nucleotides read TGCAGTCCAGGGGAAGGCTACACCTTC.

V usage is TRBV19 and J usage is TRBJ2-6; D gene unclear. The CDR3 runs to 14 residues. Germline V CDR1 and CDR2: LNHDA, SQIVND (reference sequence). Deletions cut 8 bases from V and 0 bases from J, with 8 bases between. The CDR3 reads CASSTFSGANVLTF. CDR3 nucleotide sequence: TGTGCCAGTTCCACTTTCTCTGGGGCCAACGTCCTGACTTTC. Full variable domain (rest looked up from reference TRBV19 and TRBJ2-6): DGGITQSPKYLFRKEGQNVTLSCEQNLNHDAMYWYRQDPGQGLRLIYYSQIVNDFQKGDIAEGYSVSREKKESFPLTVTSAQKNPTAFYLCASSTFSGANVLTFGAGSRLTVL.

The rearrangement joins TRBV29-1 to TRBJ2-7, with D tentatively TRBD1 (5 bases). Germline V lookup: CDR1 SQVTM, CDR2 ANQGSEA. Deletions cut 5 bases from V and 0 bases from J, with 8 bases between. The length of the CDR3 is 12 residues. The CDR3 protein is CSVRQISYEQYF. CDR3 DNA sequence: TGCAGCGTTAGACAGATCTCCTACGAGCAGTACTTC.

This sequence joins TRBV10-2 and TRBJ2-2, with D possibly TRBD2 on 5 matching bases. The germline CDR1 and CDR2 sequences are WSHSY and SAAADI. This CDR3 has 14 residues. The V end lost 4 bases, the J end lost 2 bases, and 8 bases lay between the germline ends. The CDR3: CASSAGINTGELFF. The CDR3 nucleotides read TGCGCCAGCAGTGCGGGGATTAACACCGGGGAGCTGTTTTTT.

The chain has TRBV10-2 and TRBJ1-1, with D tentatively TRBD1 (5 bases). V lost 6 bases and J 2 bases, leaving 13 bases between the germline ends. In germline, CDR1 is WSHSY, CDR2 SAAADI. CDR3 length equals 14 residues. The CDR3 spells CASSPGLTNTEAFF. In DNA, the CDR3 is TGCGCCAGCAGCCCAGGGTTAACTAACACTGAAGCTTTCTTT.